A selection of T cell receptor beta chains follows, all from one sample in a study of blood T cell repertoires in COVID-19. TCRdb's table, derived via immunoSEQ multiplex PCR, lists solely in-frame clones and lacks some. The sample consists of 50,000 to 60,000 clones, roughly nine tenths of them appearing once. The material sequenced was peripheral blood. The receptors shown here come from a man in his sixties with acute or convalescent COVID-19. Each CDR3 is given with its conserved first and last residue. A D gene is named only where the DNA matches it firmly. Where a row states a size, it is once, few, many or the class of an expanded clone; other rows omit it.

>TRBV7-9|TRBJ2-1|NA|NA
CASSLGLTSDEQFF
TGTGCCAGCAGCTTAGGCTTGACCAGCGATGAGCAGTTCTTC
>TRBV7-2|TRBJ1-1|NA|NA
CASSLSWNTEAFF
TGTGCCAGCAGCTTATCTTGGAACACTGAAGCTTTCTTT
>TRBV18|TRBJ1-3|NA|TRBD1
CASSFGQGEISGNTIYF
TGTGCCAGCTCATTCGGACAGGGGGAGATTTCTGGAAACACCATATATTTT
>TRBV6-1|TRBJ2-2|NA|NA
CASSEQHPNTGELFF
TGTGCCAGCAGTGAACAACACCCGAACACCGGGGAGCTGTTTTTT
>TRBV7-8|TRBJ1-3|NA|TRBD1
CASSLGLGQGPSAGNTIYF
TGTGCCAGCAGCTTAGGGCTGGGACAGGGACCCTCGGCTGGAAACACCATATATTTT
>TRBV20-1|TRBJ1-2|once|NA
CSAQGDYGYTF
TGCAGTGCTCAAGGGGATTATGGCTACACCTTC
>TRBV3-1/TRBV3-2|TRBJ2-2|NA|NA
CASSPREVGGTDNTGELFF
TGTGCCAGCAGCCCCCGCGAAGTTGGCGGGACAGATAACACCGGGGAGCTGTTTTTT
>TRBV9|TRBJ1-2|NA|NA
CASSPTGPYGYTF
TGTGCCAGCAGCCCTACAGGACCGTACGGCTACACCTTC
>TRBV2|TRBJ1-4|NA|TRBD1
CASTRTGTGNEKLFF
TGTGCCAGCACCAGAACCGGGACAGGGAATGAAAAACTGTTTTTT
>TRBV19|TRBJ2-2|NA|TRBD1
CASTLTGTTGELFF
TGTGCCAGTACCCTGACAGGGACCACCGGGGAGCTGTTTTTT
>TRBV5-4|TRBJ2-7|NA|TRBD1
CASSLTGARYEQYF
TGTGCCAGCAGCTTGACAGGGGCGCGATACGAGCAGTACTTC
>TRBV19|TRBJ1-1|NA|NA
CASKDTMNTEAFF
TGTGCCAGTAAGGACACTATGAACACTGAAGCTTTCTTT
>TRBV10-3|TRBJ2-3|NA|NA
CAISEPGVAELTDTQYF
TGTGCCATCAGTGAGCCCGGGGTAGCGGAGCTCACAGATACGCAGTATTTT
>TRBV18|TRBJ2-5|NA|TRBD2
CASGNQRGGVETQYF
TGTGCCAGCGGTAATCAGCGGGGGGGAGTGGAGACCCAGTACTTC
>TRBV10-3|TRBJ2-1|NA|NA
CAISESLGVNEQFF
TGTGCCATCAGTGAGTCTCTCGGGGTCAATGAGCAGTTCTTC
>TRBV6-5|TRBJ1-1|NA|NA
CASSVGVVAFF
TGTGCCAGCAGCGTAGGAGTGGTTGCTTTCTTT
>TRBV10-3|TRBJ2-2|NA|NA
CAISPTGTGELFF
TGTGCCATCAGCCCGACAGGTACCGGGGAGCTGTTTTTT
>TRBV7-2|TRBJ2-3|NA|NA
CASSLSPDTQYF
TGTGCCAGCAGCTTATCTCCAGATACGCAGTATTTT
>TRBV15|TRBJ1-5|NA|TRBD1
CATSRETGGGMPQHF
TGTGCCACCAGCAGAGAAACCGGAGGGGGCATGCCCCAGCATTTT
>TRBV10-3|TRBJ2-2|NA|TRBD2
CAITGTSGDGELFF
TGTGCCATCACTGGGACTAGCGGGGACGGGGAGCTGTTTTTT
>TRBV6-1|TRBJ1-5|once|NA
CASSASRWELNQPQHF
TGTGCCAGCAGTGCCTCGCGGTGGGAGCTCAATCAGCCCCAGCATTTT
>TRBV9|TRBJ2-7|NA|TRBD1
CASSVGPQSGGAPRDEQYF
TGTGCCAGCAGCGTAGGCCCCCAGTCAGGGGGCGCCCCAAGAGACGAGCAGTACTTC
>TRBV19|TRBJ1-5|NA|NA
CASSPGGSNQPQHF
TGTGCCAGTAGTCCCGGGGGGAGCAATCAGCCCCAGCATTTT
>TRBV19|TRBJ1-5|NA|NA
CASSIPSRGEVQPQHF
TGTGCCAGTAGTATACCTAGTCGGGGGGAGGTTCAGCCCCAGCATTTT
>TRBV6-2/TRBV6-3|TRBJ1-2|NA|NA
CASSFRENYGYTF
TGTGCCAGCAGTTTCCGAGAAAACTATGGCTACACCTTC
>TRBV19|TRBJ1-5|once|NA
CASRPDFSNQPQHF
TGTGCCAGTAGACCTGACTTTAGCAATCAGCCCCAGCATTTT
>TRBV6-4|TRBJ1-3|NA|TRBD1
CASSDSQGRRTGNSGNTIYF
TGTGCCAGCAGTGACTCCCAAGGGCGGAGGACAGGCAACTCTGGAAACACCATATATTTT
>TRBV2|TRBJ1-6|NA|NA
CASILSAHGASPLHF
TGTGCCAGCATCTTGTCCGCACATGGAGCGTCACCCCTCCACTTT
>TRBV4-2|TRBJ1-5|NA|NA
CASSQAGQSNQPQHF
TGTGCCAGCAGCCAGGCTGGACAGAGCAATCAGCCCCAGCATTTT
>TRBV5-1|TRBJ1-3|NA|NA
CASSLTASGNTIYF
TGCGCCAGCAGCTTAACAGCCTCTGGAAACACCATATATTTT
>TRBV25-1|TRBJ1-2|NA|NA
CASSEPVYGYTF
TGTGCCAGCAGTGAACCGGTCTATGGCTACACCTTC
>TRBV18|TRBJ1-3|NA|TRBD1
CASSPGTGSGNTIYF
TGTGCCAGCTCACCAGGGACAGGCTCTGGAAACACCATATATTTT
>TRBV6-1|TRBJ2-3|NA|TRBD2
CASSEAPSGSLGMTDTQYF
TGTGCCAGCAGTGAAGCGCCTAGCGGTTCACTGGGGATGACAGATACGCAGTATTTT
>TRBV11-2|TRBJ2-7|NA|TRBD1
CASSPRQGRSYEQYF
TGTGCCAGCAGCCCTAGACAGGGTCGCTCCTACGAGCAGTACTTC
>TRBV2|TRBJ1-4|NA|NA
CASSRDTGFNEKLFF
TGTGCCAGCAGTAGGGACACTGGATTTAATGAAAAACTGTTTTTT
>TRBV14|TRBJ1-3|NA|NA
CASSPLRTRTAGNTIYF
TGTGCCAGCAGCCCCCTAAGGACCAGGACAGCTGGAAACACCATATATTTT
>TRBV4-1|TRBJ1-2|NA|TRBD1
CASSLKTPGQGLVWSGYTF
TGCGCCAGCAGCCTAAAAACCCCGGGACAGGGGCTGGTATGGAGTGGCTACACCTTC
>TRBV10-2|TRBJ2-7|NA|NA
CAGRGKAKEYF
TGCGCCGGCCGAGGTAAGGCAAAGGAGTACTTC
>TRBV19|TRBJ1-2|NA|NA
CASFDFQGNYGYTF
TGTGCCAGTTTCGACTTTCAGGGGAACTATGGCTACACCTTC